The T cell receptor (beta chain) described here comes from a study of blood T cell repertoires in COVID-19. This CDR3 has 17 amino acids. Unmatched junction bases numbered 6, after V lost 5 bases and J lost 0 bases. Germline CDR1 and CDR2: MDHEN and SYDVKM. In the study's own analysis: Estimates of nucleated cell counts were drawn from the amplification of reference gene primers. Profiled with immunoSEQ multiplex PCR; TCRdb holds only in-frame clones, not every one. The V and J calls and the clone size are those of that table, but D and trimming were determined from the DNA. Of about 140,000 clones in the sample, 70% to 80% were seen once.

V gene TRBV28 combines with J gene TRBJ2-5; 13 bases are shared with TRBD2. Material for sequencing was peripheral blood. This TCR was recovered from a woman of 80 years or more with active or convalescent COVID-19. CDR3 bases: TGTGCCAGCAGTCCCGCGACTAGCGGGGGGTACCAAGAGACCCAGTACTTC. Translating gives CASSPATSGGYQETQYF.